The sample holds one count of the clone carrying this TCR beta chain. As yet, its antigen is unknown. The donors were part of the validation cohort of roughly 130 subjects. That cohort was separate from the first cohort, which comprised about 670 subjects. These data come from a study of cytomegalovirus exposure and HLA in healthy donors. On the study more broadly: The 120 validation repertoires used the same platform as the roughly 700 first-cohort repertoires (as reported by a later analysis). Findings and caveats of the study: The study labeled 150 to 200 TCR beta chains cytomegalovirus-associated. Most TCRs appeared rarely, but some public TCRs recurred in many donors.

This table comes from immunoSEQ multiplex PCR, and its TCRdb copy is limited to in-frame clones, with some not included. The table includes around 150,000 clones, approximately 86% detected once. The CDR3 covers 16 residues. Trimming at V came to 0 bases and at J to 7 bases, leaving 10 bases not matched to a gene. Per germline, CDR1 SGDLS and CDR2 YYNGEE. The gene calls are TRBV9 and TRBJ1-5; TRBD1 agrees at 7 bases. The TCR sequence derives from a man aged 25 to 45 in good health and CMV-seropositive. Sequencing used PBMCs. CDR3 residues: CASSVVQKGARQPQHF. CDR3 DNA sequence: TGTGCCAGCAGCGTAGTTCAGAAGGGGGCGAGGCAGCCCCAGCATTTT.